These 9 T cell receptor beta chains originate from one sample sequenced in a study of CD8 T cells in ankylosing spondylitis. TCRdb reanalysed the 5' RACE reads using MiXCR and keeps one entry per CDR3 protein. The sample contains 200,000 to 300,000 distinct CDR3 sequences, roughly a tenth of which appear only once. Sequenced input: blood, either unsorted or a sorted T cell fraction (not recorded which). These TCRs come from a male donor with ankylosing spondylitis or in good health (not recorded which).

In this sample, this clonotype turned up many times. This chain joins TRBV9 and TRBJ1-2; TRBD1 matches 8 bases. V was clipped by 4 bases and J by 8 bases; unmatched bases: 13. CDR3 length equals 15 residues. CDR1 and CDR2 (germline): SGDLS, YYNGEE. Here the CDR3 reads CASSSRTGLVRGYTF. The CDR3 DNA reads as TGTGCCAGCAGCTCTCGGACAGGGTTGGTAAGAGGCTACACCTTC.

Ten or more counts support this clonotype. For the CDR3, the DNA is TGTGCCAGCAGCGTAGCCATGGGGTCACCCCTCCACTTT. Protein sequence: CASSVAMGSPLHF. V usage is TRBV9 and J usage is TRBJ1-6; D remains ambiguous. Germline loops: CDR1 SGDLS, CDR2 YYNGEE. With 0 bases removed from V and 10 bases from J, the gap between germline ends came to 8 bases. This CDR3 region has 13 residues. Supplemented by reference TRBV9 and TRBJ1-6, the full variable domain reads DSGVTQTPKHLITATGQRVTLRCSPRSGDLSVYWYQQSLDQGLQFLIQYYNGEERAKGNILERFSAQQFPDLHSELNLSSLELGDSALYFCASSVAMGSPLHFGNGTRLTVT.

This clonotype was picked up many times. DNA of the CDR3: TGTGCCAGCAGCCAAGAACACCGGGACACGAAGAACTATGGCTACACCTTC. Encoded protein: CASSQEHRDTKNYGYTF. The chain employs TRBV3-1 and TRBJ1-2; tentatively, D is TRBD1 (6 bases). V gave up 0 bases and J gave up 2 bases, with 16 bases separating them. This CDR3 has 17 residues. CDR1 LGHDT and CDR2 YNNKEL come from the germline V gene (reference sequence).

This clonotype has just one count. V usage is TRBV7-1 and J usage is TRBJ2-1, with TRBD2 identical over 7 bases. TRBV7-1 belongs to the ORF category, with a function that is uncertain. The ends lost 3 bases at V and 14 bases at J; junction bases unmatched: 4. This CDR3 is 11 amino acids long. The CDR3 protein is CASSSGTKEFF. CDR3 nucleotides: TGTGCCAGCAGCTCCGGGACTAAGGAGTTCTTC.

This clonotype was seen repeatedly, ten times or more. The chain uses TRBV18 and TRBJ2-3; 8 positions match TRBD2. V lost 5 bases to trimming and J lost 4 bases; unmatched junction nucleotides: 8. This CDR3 comprises 15 residues. Germline loops: CDR1 KGHSH, CDR2 LQKENI. The DNA of the CDR3 is TGTGCCAGCTCAAGGAGCGGGAGTGTCGCAGATACGCAGTATTTT. As protein: CASSRSGSVADTQYF.

At least ten counts were recorded for this clonotype. At one of its ends the junction is not consistent with the germline gene, which may arise from a read error. The rearrangement joins TRBV5-1 to TRBJ2-7, with D perhaps matching TRBD1 (5 bases). CDR3 length: 14 amino acids. Germline V CDR1 and CDR2: SGHRS, YFSETQ. In nucleotides, the CDR3 is TGCGCCAGCAGTTTGGGGCCAGAGTCCTACGAGCAGTACTTC. It translates to CASSLGPESYEQYF.

This clonotype was seen many times. The chain links TRBV7-2 to TRBJ2-1; 8 nucleotides agree with TRBD2. The germline CDR1 and CDR2 sequences are SGHTA and FQGNSA. The CDR3 has 15 amino acids. Trimming at V came to 4 bases and at J to 0 bases, leaving 2 bases not matched to a gene. CDR3 in amino acids: CASSSGGRSYNEQFF. The CDR3 DNA sequence: TGTGCCAGCAGCTCGGGGGGGCGCTCCTACAATGAGCAGTTCTTC.

At least ten counts were recorded for this clonotype. This sequence joins TRBV6-5 and TRBJ2-3, with TRBD2 as a possible D gene (5 bases). CDR1 is MNHEY, CDR2 SVGAGI, per germline. V gave up 0 bases and J gave up 6 bases, with 10 bases separating them. The CDR3 extends over 14 amino acids. CDR3: CASSYSHGGDTQYF. The CDR3 region has the DNA TGTGCCAGCAGTTACTCTCACGGCGGGGATACGCAGTATTTT.

This clonotype was seen at least ten times. The chain couples TRBV12-3 or TRBV12-4 to TRBJ2-5; no firm D call. The CDR3 length is 13 residues. V lost 0 bases, J lost 1 base, and 3 bases lay in between. CDR3 loop: CASSLAPQETQYF. The CDR3 bases are TGTGCCAGCAGTTTAGCACCCCAAGAGACCCAGTACTTC.